Here is one T cell receptor beta chain with its context. Its antigen is currently unknown. The protocol was immunoSEQ multiplex PCR, while the TCRdb copy is restricted to in-frame clones and leaves out a portion. The sample consists of about 310,000 clones, approximately 86% of them appearing once. The sample is drawn from a study of cytomegalovirus exposure and HLA in healthy donors. About the study: According to later analysis, the same platform produced the 120 validation and several hundred first-cohort repertoires. Points from the study as a whole: That first-cohort TCR clusters tended to co-occur in the roughly 130 validation repertoires was found in a later analysis. Among TCR beta chains, those listed as cytomegalovirus-associated numbered fewer than 200. Specificity of three CMV-associated chains for CMV antigens was verified in vitro.

The origin of this receptor is a man under 40 in good health and CMV-seronegative. The sample taken for sequencing was PBMCs.

CDR3 loop: CASSYSPGVRTDTQYF. The DNA for the CDR3 is TGTGCCAGCAGTTACTCCCCCGGGGTTCGCACAGATACGCAGTATTTT. The J gene is TRBJ2-3, the V gene TRBV6-5; tentative D call: TRBD2 (5 bases). Germline V gene data show CDR1 as MNHEY and CDR2 as SVGAGI. V was cut by 0 bases and J by 1 base, with 11 bases left in between. The CDR3 is 16 residues long.